These 30 T cell receptor beta chains share one sample of origin, sequenced in a study of cytomegalovirus exposure and HLA in healthy donors. Vbeta (60) and Jbeta (13) primers were used in the PCR. The method was immunoSEQ multiplex PCR; TCRdb's version includes in-frame clones alone and lacks a portion of them. The sample consists of 150,000 to 200,000 clones, 86% of them appearing once. The specimen sequenced was PBMCs. The receptors were gathered from a woman between 18 and 29 years old in good health and CMV-seronegative.

The chain couples TRBV28 to TRBJ2-7, with D tentatively TRBD1 (6 bases). Trimming took 5 bases from V and 5 from J, leaving 16 bases between them. Germline V lookup: CDR1 MDHEN, CDR2 SYDVKM. CDR3 length equals 14 residues. CDR3 region: CASSAPQGTDEQYF. The CDR3 DNA sequence: TGTGCCAGCAGTGCCCCGCAGGGGACGGACGAGCAGTACTTC.

CDR3 DNA: TGTGCCAGCCTCCCGGGGACAGGGGCTGAAAAACTGTTTTTT. This translates into CASLPGTGAEKLFF. The V call is TRBV6-9, the J call TRBJ1-4, with 10 bases aligning to TRBD1. With 8 bases clipped from V and 7 bases from J, the junction kept 7 bases outside the gene matches. Germline CDR1 and CDR2: MNHGY and SVAAGI. The CDR3 covers 14 residues.

The J gene is TRBJ2-7, the V gene TRBV6-5; 7 bases are shared with TRBD2. Germline V gives CDR1 MNHEY, CDR2 SVGAGI. V lost 8 bases to trimming and J lost 3 bases; unmatched junction nucleotides: 13. The CDR3 is made up of 15 amino acids. The CDR3 DNA follows: TGTGCCAGCCGGGGCGGGAGTGTTTTGGGCTACGAGCAGTACTTC. This gives the protein CASRGGSVLGYEQYF.

The V and J genes are TRBV7-8 and TRBJ1-5; the D gene is possibly TRBD1 (5 bases). Trimming took 3 bases from V and 0 from J, leaving 12 bases between them. The V gene's germline CDR1 is SGHVS and CDR2 FQNEAQ. The CDR3 is 16 residues long. The CDR3, as DNA: TGTGCCAGCAGCTTCTACTTTGACAGTAGCAATCAGCCCCAGCATTTT. Translation: CASSFYFDSSNQPQHF.

J is TRBJ2-7 and V is TRBV9, with 7 bases aligning to TRBD2. V lost 1 base to trimming and J lost 4 bases; unmatched junction nucleotides: 5. The CDR3 is 14 amino acids. Looked up from germline, CDR1 is SGDLS and CDR2 is YYNGEE. The CDR3 sequence: CASSVQAGPYEQYF. The CDR3 DNA is TGTGCCAGCAGCGTACAAGCGGGACCATACGAGCAGTACTTC.

The J gene is TRBJ2-1, the V gene TRBV10-3, with D possibly being TRBD1 (6 bases). The CDR3 is 15 residues long. Trimming removed 0 bases from V and 10 bases from J, with 16 bases in between. Germline CDR1 is ENHRY and CDR2 is SYGVKD. The CDR3 here is CAISESGGDTREQFF. CDR3 bases: TGTGCCATCAGTGAGTCCGGTGGGGACACCAGAGAGCAGTTCTTC.

The CDR3 nucleotides read TGTGCCAGCAGCCCAAGTCGAGTTGGTCGGTTCTATGGCTACACCTTC. Amino acid sequence: CASSPSRVGRFYGYTF. V usage is TRBV7-8 and J usage is TRBJ1-2; D is undetermined. Trimming took off 5 bases at V and 4 bases at J, with 20 bases between the two ends. The CDR3 runs to 16 residues. The germline gives CDR1 SGHVS, CDR2 FQNEAQ.

The rearrangement links TRBV28 to TRBJ2-5; the match to TRBD1 covers 7 bases. The CDR3 covers 14 residues. V lost 4 bases, J lost 5 bases, and 7 bases stayed unmatched. CDR1 MDHEN and CDR2 SYDVKM come from the germline V gene. The CDR3 DNA is TGTGCCAGCAGTTCTACAGGGGCCGGGGAGACCCAGTACTTC. Protein product: CASSSTGAGETQYF.

The rearrangement joins TRBV5-6 to TRBJ2-3; the match to TRBD2 covers 13 bases. Germline V gene data show CDR1 as SGHDT and CDR2 as YYEEEE. This CDR3 is 17 amino acids long. Trimming removed 0 bases from V and 5 bases from J; junction bases left unmatched: 6. CDR3 in amino acids: CASSLDLTSGGVDTQYF. CDR3 sequence (DNA): TGTGCCAGCAGCTTGGACCTAACTAGCGGGGGGGTAGATACGCAGTATTTT.

The chain is built from TRBV7-3 and TRBJ2-7, with D possibly matching TRBD2 (5 bases). TRBJ2-5 explains the end of the DNA better; the J call may be wrong. The CDR3 totals 13 residues. Germline values: CDR1 SGHTA, CDR2 FQGTGA. The CDR3 here is CASSSEGQETQYF. CDR3 nucleotides: TGTGCCAGCAGCTCCGAGGGACAAGAGACCCAGTACTTC.

The gene calls are TRBV19 and TRBJ2-7, with 8 bases aligning to TRBD1. This CDR3 has 14 residues. The germline gives CDR1 LNHDA, CDR2 SQIVND (reference sequence). V lost 3 bases to trimming and J lost 4 bases; unmatched junction nucleotides: 5. DNA of the CDR3: TGTGCCAGTAGTATTGGACAGGGCGGGTACGAGCAGTACTTC. This sequence encodes CASSIGQGGYEQYF.

V usage is TRBV5-4 and J usage is TRBJ2-5; tentative D call: TRBD2 (7 bases). Trimming took off 5 bases at V and 2 bases at J, with 16 bases between the two ends. Germline V CDR1 and CDR2: SGHNT, YYREEE (reference sequence). This CDR3 is 15 amino acids long. The CDR3 here is CASSRGARGQETQYF. The DNA for the CDR3 is TGTGCCAGCAGTCGGGGGGCCCGTGGGCAAGAGACCCAGTACTTC.

V is TRBV5-1 and J is TRBJ2-5; D not certain. CDR3 length equals 13 residues. The germline CDR1 and CDR2 sequences are SGHRS and YFSETQ. The ends were cut back, 5 bases at V and 4 bases at J, with 12 bases in the middle. CDR3: CASSQDFGETQYF. The CDR3 DNA reads TGCGCCAGCAGTCAGGATTTTGGAGAGACCCAGTACTTC. Looking up the rest from reference TRBV5-1 and TRBJ2-5 gives the full variable domain: KAGVTQTPRYLIKTRGQQVTLSCSPISGHRSVSWYQQTPGQGLQFLFEYFSETQRNKGNFPGRFSGRQFSNSRSEMNVSTLELGDSALYLCASSQDFGETQYFGPGTRLLVL.

This chain uses TRBV6-1 with TRBJ1-4, with D maybe TRBD1 (5 bases). CDR1 and CDR2 from the germline V gene are MNHNS and SASEGT. This CDR3 contains 14 residues. Trimming removed 11 bases from V and 8 bases from J, with 21 bases in between. The DNA of the CDR3 is TGTGCCGCGGGAAAACTGGGGGTATGGGAAAAACTGTTTTTT. It translates to CAAGKLGVWEKLFF.

This clone has a single count. The CDR3 sequence: CASSLTGGSYEQYF. For the CDR3, the DNA is TGTGCCAGCAGCTTGACGGGAGGTTCGTACGAGCAGTACTTC. The J gene is TRBJ2-7, the V gene TRBV7-3; TRBD2 matches 7 bases. The CDR3 is 14 residues long. The trim removed 3 bases at V and 4 bases at J, leaving 6 bases unmatched. In germline, CDR1 is SGHTA, CDR2 FQGTGA.

CDR3: CASTEDTQYF. The CDR3 DNA reads TGTGCCAGCACAGAAGATACGCAGTATTTT. V gene TRBV6-1 combines with J gene TRBJ2-3; D is unresolved. Trimming shortened V by 7 bases and J by 5 bases, and 4 bases separated the two germline ends. Germline V gives CDR1 MNHNS, CDR2 SASEGT. The length of the CDR3 is 10 residues.

V is TRBV15 and J is TRBJ2-5; 9 nucleotides line up with TRBD2. V shed 2 bases and J 7 bases; nucleotides not matched to a gene: 11. This CDR3 spans 16 amino acids. Germline loops: CDR1 LNHNV, CDR2 YYDKDF (reference sequence). The DNA of the CDR3 is TGTGCCACCAGCAGAATTGAGGGTAGCGGGAGTGGGACCCAGTACTTC. This translates into CATSRIEGSGSGTQYF.

A few counts support this clone. The chain uses TRBV4-1 and TRBJ2-3; D gene uncertain. The germline gives CDR1 MGHRA, CDR2 YSYEKL. This CDR3 spans 14 amino acids. The V gene lost 7 bases and the J gene lost 2 bases, with 13 bases spanning the gap. This CDR3 reads CASTPNSYTDTQYF. In DNA, the CDR3 is TGCGCCAGCACCCCAAACAGTTACACAGATACGCAGTATTTT.

This clone appeared a single time. The chain links TRBV28 to TRBJ2-1; 8 bases align to TRBD2. The CDR3 covers 11 residues. V was pared by 8 bases and J by 14 bases, with 8 bases of the junction left unmatched. CDR1 is MDHEN and CDR2 is SYDVKM in the germline V gene. CDR3 region: CASQIAGTKFF. In nucleotides, the CDR3 is TGTGCCAGCCAGATAGCGGGGACAAAGTTCTTC.

The CDR3 DNA follows: TGTGCCAGCAGTGACGGTACCAGCACAGATACGCAGTATTTT. Its translation is CASSDGTSTDTQYF. V gene TRBV6-1 combines with J gene TRBJ2-3, with D uncertain. CDR3 size: 14 residues. V dropped 3 bases and J dropped 0 bases, with 7 bases sitting between them. Germline assignment: CDR1 MNHNS and CDR2 SASEGT.

The J gene is TRBJ2-7, the V gene TRBV7-9; tentative D call: TRBD1 (6 bases). With 5 bases removed from V and 3 bases from J, the gap between germline ends came to 23 bases. The CDR3 is made up of 17 amino acids. Germline values: CDR1 SEHNR, CDR2 FQNEAQ (reference sequence). CDR3 sequence: CASSPRTAVVPIYEQYF. The DNA for the CDR3 is TGTGCCAGCAGCCCAAGGACAGCTGTGGTGCCGATCTACGAGCAGTACTTC.

The J gene is TRBJ2-5, the V gene TRBV19; D ambiguous. The CDR3 length is 13 residues. The V and J ends lost 4 bases and 5 bases respectively, with 11 bases between them. CDR1 and CDR2 from the germline V gene are LNHDA and SQIVND (reference sequence). The CDR3 DNA follows: TGTGCCAGTAGTACTCAATCGCAGGAGACCCAGTACTTC. It yields the protein CASSTQSQETQYF.

The CDR3 reads CSVGEPGQAPSNRYF. The CDR3 DNA reads as TGCAGCGTCGGCGAGCCGGGACAGGCCCCGTCTAATCGGTACTTC. The J gene is TRBJ2-7, the V gene TRBV29-1; 8 positions match TRBD1. CDR1 is SQVTM, CDR2 ANQGSEA, per germline. The trim removed 6 bases at V and 12 bases at J, leaving 22 bases unmatched. The CDR3 is made up of 15 amino acids.

The rearrangement links TRBV19 to TRBJ2-7; 9 bases fit TRBD2. V trimming: 4 bases; J trimming: 3 bases; junction bases outside the gene matches: 7. The germline CDR1 and CDR2 sequences are LNHDA and SQIVND (reference sequence). The CDR3 has 15 amino acids. The CDR3 DNA sequence: TGTGCCAGTAGTACTCTAGCGGGGCCCCTCTACGAGCAGTACTTC. Its translation is CASSTLAGPLYEQYF.

The rearrangement uses TRBV28 and TRBJ1-1, with D hard to call. Germline CDR1 and CDR2: MDHEN and SYDVKM. Deletions cut 7 bases from V and 7 bases from J, with 13 bases between. The length of the CDR3 is 12 residues. Here the CDR3 reads CASIKATGEAFF. The CDR3 nucleotides are TGTGCCAGCATCAAAGCGACTGGTGAAGCTTTCTTT.

A note on this clone: One end of the junction fails to match germline, which may point to a read error. The rearrangement joins TRBV7-9 to TRBJ1-5; TRBD1 agrees at 7 bases. The CDR3 is made up of 16 amino acids. Looked up from germline, CDR1 is SEHNR and CDR2 is FQNEAQ (reference sequence). The CDR3 nucleotides are TGTTCCAGCAGCCCCTTTACAGGGGCGGTGAACCAGCCCCAGCATTTT. It translates to CSSSPFTGAVNQPQHF.

V and J are TRBV30 and TRBJ2-1, with 11 bases aligning to TRBD2. The CDR3 loop spans 15 amino acids. The germline V gene has CDR1 GTSNPN and CDR2 SVGIG (reference sequence). V trimming: 3 bases; J trimming: 7 bases; junction bases outside the gene matches: 8. This chain's CDR3 is CAWSLTSGSWNEQFF. Written as DNA, the CDR3 is TGTGCCTGGAGCCTAACTAGCGGGAGTTGGAATGAGCAGTTCTTC.

The chain recombines TRBV25-1 with TRBJ2-6, with 7 bases lining up with TRBD1. Germline V gene sequence: CDR1 MGHDK, CDR2 SYGVNS. The CDR3 covers 16 residues. V lost 2 bases and J lost 1; bases outside the gene matches: 2. DNA of the CDR3: TGTGCCAGCAGTGAAGACAGGGTATCTGGGGCCAACGTCCTGACTTTC. It codes for CASSEDRVSGANVLTF.

The chain is built from TRBV13 and TRBJ2-2; D remains ambiguous. CDR1 and CDR2 (germline): PRHDT, FYEKMQ (reference sequence). The CDR3 sequence is 17 residues long. V shed 4 bases and J shed 4 bases, with 19 bases lying between them. CDR3 bases: TGTGCCAGCAGCTCCCCCTTCCTGGAAAGAGGCACCGGGGAGCTGTTTTTT. It encodes CASSSPFLERGTGELFF. Variable domain in full (rest from reference TRBV13 and TRBJ2-2): AAGVIQSPRHLIKEKRETATLKCYPIPRHDTVYWYQQGPGQDPQFLISFYEKMQSDKGSIPDRFSAQQFSDYHSELNMSSLELGDSALYFCASSSPFLERGTGELFFGEGSRLTVL.

V gene TRBV11-2 combines with J gene TRBJ1-2, with 10 bases that match TRBD1. The CDR3 length is 13 residues. The V gene end was trimmed by 3 bases and the J gene end by 6 bases; junction bases not matched to a gene: 1. Germline V gene data show CDR1 as SGHAT and CDR2 as FQNNGV. The CDR3: CASSLDRGNGYTF. In nucleotides, the CDR3 is TGTGCCAGCAGCTTGGACAGGGGGAATGGCTACACCTTC. Based on the CDR3 plus reference TRBV11-2 and TRBJ1-2, the full variable domain is EAGVAQSPRYKIIEKRQSVAFWCNPISGHATLYWYQQILGQGPKLLIQFQNNGVVDDSQLPKDRFSAERLKGVDSTLKIQPAKLEDSAVYLCASSLDRGNGYTFGSGTRLTVV.